This T cell receptor (beta chain) derives from a study of blood T cell repertoires in COVID-19. For the study at large: The study drew acute and convalescent COVID-19 samples from the United States, Italy and Spain.

The recovered donors of Cohort 3 showed two negative PCRs, clearance, or symptom resolution. The CDR3 covers 15 residues. V gave up 7 bases and J gave up 3 bases; unmatched junction bases: 5. Germline V gene data show CDR1 as LNHDA and CDR2 as SQIVND (reference sequence). Authors' processing steps: From reference gene primer amplification, estimates of nucleated cell counts were derived. Method: immunoSEQ multiplex PCR; TCRdb's copy keeps in-frame clones and lacks some. From that table come the V and J calls and clone size; the DNA was used to work out D and trimming. This table holds 150,000 or so clones, roughly 85% found once.

This sequence was found in a woman aged 50 to 60 who had recovered from COVID-19. The source material was PBMCs or T cells enriched from blood (not recorded which). The chain recombines TRBV19 with TRBJ1-5; TRBD1 matches at 11 bases. The CDR3 reads CASTPGQGDNQPQHF. DNA of the CDR3: TGTGCCAGTACCCCGGGACAGGGGGACAATCAGCCCCAGCATTTT. Together with reference TRBV19 and TRBJ1-5, the CDR3 gives the full variable domain: DGGITQSPKYLFRKEGQNVTLSCEQNLNHDAMYWYRQDPGQGLRLIYYSQIVNDFQKGDIAEGYSVSREKKESFPLTVTSAQKNPTAFYLCASTPGQGDNQPQHFGDGTRLSIL.